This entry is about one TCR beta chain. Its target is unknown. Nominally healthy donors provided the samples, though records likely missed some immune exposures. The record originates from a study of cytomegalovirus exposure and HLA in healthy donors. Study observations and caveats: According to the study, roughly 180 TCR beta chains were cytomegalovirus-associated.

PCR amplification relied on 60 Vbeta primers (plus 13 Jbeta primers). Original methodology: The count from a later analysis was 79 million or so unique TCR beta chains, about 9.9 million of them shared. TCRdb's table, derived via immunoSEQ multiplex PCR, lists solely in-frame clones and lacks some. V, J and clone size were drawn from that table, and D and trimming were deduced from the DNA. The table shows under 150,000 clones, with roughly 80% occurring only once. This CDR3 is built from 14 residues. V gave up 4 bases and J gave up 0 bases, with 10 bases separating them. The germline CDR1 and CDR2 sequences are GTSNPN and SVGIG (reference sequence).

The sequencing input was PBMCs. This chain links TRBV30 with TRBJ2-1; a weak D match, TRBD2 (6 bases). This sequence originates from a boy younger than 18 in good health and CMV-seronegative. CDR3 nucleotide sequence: TGTGCCTGGACCCGGGGGAGCTCCTACAATGAGCAGTTCTTC. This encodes CAWTRGSSYNEQFF.